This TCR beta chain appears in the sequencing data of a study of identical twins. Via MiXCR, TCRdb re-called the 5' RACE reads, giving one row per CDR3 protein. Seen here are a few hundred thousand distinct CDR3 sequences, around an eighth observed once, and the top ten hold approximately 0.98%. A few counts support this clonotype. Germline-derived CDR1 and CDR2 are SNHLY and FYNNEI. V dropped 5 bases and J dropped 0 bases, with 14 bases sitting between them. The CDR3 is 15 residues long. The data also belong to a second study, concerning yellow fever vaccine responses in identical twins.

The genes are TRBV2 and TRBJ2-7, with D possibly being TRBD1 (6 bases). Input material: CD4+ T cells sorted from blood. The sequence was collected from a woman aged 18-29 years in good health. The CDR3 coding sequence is TGTGCCAGCAGTCCCGGGACAAAATTCTCCTACGAGCAGTACTTC. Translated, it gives CASSPGTKFSYEQYF.